The entry that follows covers one TCR beta chain sequence. The antigen is unknown. 60 Vbeta and 13 Jbeta primers were used in PCR. Assay used: immunoSEQ multiplex PCR; TCRdb lists only in-frame clones, some missing. The repertoire shows 120,000 to 150,000 clones; the top ten hold about 2.5%. V lost 0 bases and J lost 2, with 11 bases in between. The CDR3 has 15 amino acids. Germline loops: CDR1 LGHNA, CDR2 YSLEER. The sample originates from a study of cytomegalovirus exposure and HLA in healthy donors. Study-wide background: Earlier work reported some 110 million unique TCR beta sequences from 170 million or so T cells.

Study outcomes and limitations: Indistinguishable V segments such as TRBV6-2 and TRBV6-3 were excluded. Researchers counted roughly 160 TCR beta chains as cytomegalovirus-associated.

Material for sequencing was PBMCs. This clonotype was obtained from a man in his forties in good health and CMV-seronegative. The genes are TRBV4-3 and TRBJ2-7; D might be TRBD1 (6 bases). The CDR3 protein is CASSQEGGAAYEQYF. The CDR3 coding sequence is TGCGCCAGCAGCCAAGAAGGGGGAGCAGCCTACGAGCAGTACTTC.